These 30 T cell receptor beta chains share one sample of origin, sequenced in a study of blood T cell repertoires in COVID-19. This table comes from immunoSEQ multiplex PCR, and its TCRdb copy is limited to in-frame clones, with some not included. The repertoire has approximately 220,000 clones, about 90% of them found once; the top ten carry less than 1.5%. The sample taken for sequencing was PBMCs or T cells enriched from blood (not recorded which). The receptors here all came from a young man who had recovered from COVID-19.

This chain connects TRBV4-3 to TRBJ2-7, with a possible D match to TRBD2 (5 bases). Germline CDR1 and CDR2: LGHNA and YSLEER. The CDR3 runs to 14 residues. V was shortened by 1 base and J by 2 bases, with 9 bases between the two germline ends. As DNA, the CDR3 is TGCGCCAGCAGCCAAGGGCTAGCCACCTACGAGCAGTACTTC. The encoded protein is CASSQGLATYEQYF.

The chain joins TRBV28 to TRBJ2-5; TRBD2 agrees at 13 bases. V was pared by 6 bases and J by 5 bases, with 15 bases of the junction left unmatched. Germline CDR1 is MDHEN and CDR2 is SYDVKM. The CDR3 runs to 18 residues. CDR3 residues: CASRNRLAGGRERETQYF. The CDR3, as DNA: TGTGCCAGCAGAAACCGACTAGCGGGAGGCCGCGAGAGGGAGACCCAGTACTTC.

This chain uses TRBV18 with TRBJ1-6, with D perhaps matching TRBD1 (5 bases). Germline CDR1 is KGHSH and CDR2 is LQKENI. V lost 3 bases and J lost 4, with 13 bases in between. The length of the CDR3 is 16 residues. CDR3 amino acids: CASSPGGIGYNSPLHF. The DNA for the CDR3 is TGTGCCAGCTCACCCGGGGGAATAGGGTATAATTCACCCCTCCACTTT.

The chain combines TRBV13 with TRBJ2-3; D may be TRBD2 (5 bases). In germline, CDR1 is PRHDT, CDR2 FYEKMQ (reference sequence). Trimming pared 4 bases from V and 0 bases from J, leaving 17 bases between. The CDR3 spans 17 residues. The CDR3 DNA follows: TGTGCCAGCAGCTCCTCGCCGTTTGGGAGTAGCACAGATACGCAGTATTTT. It encodes CASSSSPFGSSTDTQYF.

On this clone: No DNA is shown, since the ends of the CDR3 on it are uncertain; the CDR3 is the one TCRdb lists. The chain employs TRBV6-5 and TRBJ1-2. Counting both end residues, the CDR3 totals 15 amino acids. The germline V gene has CDR1 MNHEY and CDR2 SVGAGI. CDR3 in amino acids: CASSYSSGQRGGYTF.

The V and J genes are TRBV11-2 and TRBJ2-7; the match to TRBD2 covers 10 bases. With V trimmed by 5 bases and J by 3 bases, 4 bases remained unmatched. The CDR3 is 14 residues long. Germline assignment: CDR1 SGHAT and CDR2 FQNNGV. The CDR3 nucleotides are TGTGCCAGCAGCACCGGGACTAGCGTCTACGAGCAGTACTTC. Translated: CASSTGTSVYEQYF.

The V and J genes are TRBV15 and TRBJ1-2; 9 nucleotides agree with TRBD1. V trimming: 5 bases; J trimming: 4 bases; junction bases outside the gene matches: 5. The CDR3 contains 14 residues. Germline-derived CDR1 and CDR2 are LNHNV and YYDKDF (reference sequence). The CDR3 spells CATSPPGQGYGYTF. The CDR3 DNA follows: TGTGCCACCAGCCCCCCGGGACAGGGCTATGGCTACACCTTC.

This clone was observed a few times. The rearrangement links TRBV4-3 to TRBJ2-3, with 8 positions matching TRBD2. This CDR3 comprises 16 residues. The germline V gene has CDR1 LGHNA and CDR2 YSLEER. With 1 base clipped from V and 2 bases from J, the junction kept 5 bases outside the gene matches. The CDR3 DNA follows: TGCGCCAGCAGCCAAGGGACTAGCTTCCACACAGATACGCAGTATTTT. Translation: CASSQGTSFHTDTQYF.

The rearrangement links TRBV13 to TRBJ2-2; D is ambiguous. V shed 0 bases and J shed 1 base, with 3 bases lying between them. Germline V CDR1 and CDR2: PRHDT, FYEKMQ (reference sequence). The CDR3 is made up of 14 amino acids. DNA for the CDR3: TGTGCCAGCAGCTTAGGCAGGAACACCGGGGAGCTGTTTTTT. This codes for CASSLGRNTGELFF.

The chain joins TRBV28 to TRBJ1-3, with a weak D call TRBD1 (6 bases). Germline CDR1 is MDHEN and CDR2 is SYDVKM. With 6 bases removed from V and 0 bases from J, the gap between germline ends came to 12 bases. This CDR3 contains 15 residues. Written as DNA, the CDR3 is TGTGCCAGCAGGTCAGGGGCTGCCTCTGGAAACACCATATATTTT. This gives the protein CASRSGAASGNTIYF.

The rearrangement links TRBV19 to TRBJ2-7; possibly TRBD2 for D (6 bases). The germline V and J ends were trimmed by 2 bases and 6 bases, with 11 bases remaining between them. The CDR3 totals 13 residues. Germline CDR1 LNHDA, CDR2 SQIVND (reference sequence). The CDR3 DNA reads as TGTGCCAGTAGTATAATCTGGGGAGGCGAGCAGTACTTC. Translating it yields CASSIIWGGEQYF.

The chain couples TRBV6-5 to TRBJ2-2; D call uncertain. The V end was cut by 6 bases, the J end by 5 bases, with 13 bases between. This CDR3 contains 14 residues. In germline, CDR1 is MNHEY, CDR2 SVGAGI. The CDR3: CASRPPGYTGELFF. The CDR3, as DNA: TGTGCCAGCAGACCACCCGGGTATACCGGGGAGCTGTTTTTT.

CDR3 DNA sequence: TGTGCCAGCAGCTTAGATGTCGGTGCCTATGGCTACACCTTC. Amino acids: CASSLDVGAYGYTF. The chain recombines TRBV11-2 with TRBJ1-2; D gene ambiguous. Germline V lookup: CDR1 SGHAT, CDR2 FQNNGV. The CDR3 has 14 residues. V shed 0 bases and J shed 4 bases, with 9 bases lying between them.

The V gene is TRBV15, the J gene TRBJ1-2; D is perhaps TRBD1 (5 bases). CDR1 is LNHNV, CDR2 YYDKDF, per germline (reference sequence). The CDR3 is 16 residues long. Deletions cut 1 base from V and 0 bases from J, with 12 bases between. CDR3 residues: CATSRGDGQANYGYTF. The CDR3 DNA sequence: TGTGCCACCAGCAGAGGCGACGGACAAGCTAACTATGGCTACACCTTC.

This clone was seen once. V and J are TRBV6-5 and TRBJ2-2; a weak D match, TRBD2 (5 bases). The CDR3 covers 14 residues. V lost 8 bases to trimming and J lost 1 base, with 11 bases between them. The germline gives CDR1 MNHEY, CDR2 SVGAGI. CDR3 sequence reads: CASGSAGNTGELFF. CDR3 nucleotide sequence: TGTGCCAGCGGGTCGGCGGGGAACACCGGGGAGCTGTTTTTT.

V is TRBV6-5 and J is TRBJ1-6; 9 bases fit TRBD1. CDR1 and CDR2 from the germline V gene are MNHEY and SVGAGI. The junction had 10 bases not matched to a gene; V was cut back by 6 bases and J by 13 bases. CDR3 length equals 14 residues. CDR3 sequence (DNA): TGTGCCAGCAGCGGCCCCGGGACAGGGACCCCCCTCCACTTT. This sequence encodes CASSGPGTGTPLHF.

V is TRBV9 and J is TRBJ2-6; 9 bases align to TRBD1. The CDR3 consists of 19 residues. Germline CDR1 reads SGDLS; CDR2 reads YYNGEE. V shed 4 bases, J shed 0 bases, and the junction held 11 bases outside the gene matches. Here the CDR3 DNA reads TGTGCCAGCAGCTTGGGACCGGGACAGGGCCTCTCTGGGGCCAACGTCCTGACTTTC. Translated, it gives CASSLGPGQGLSGANVLTF.

The chain couples TRBV30 to TRBJ1-1; D might be TRBD1 (5 bases). V was clipped by 2 bases and J by 4 bases, with 8 bases between them. Germline CDR1 reads GTSNPN; CDR2 reads SVGIG (reference sequence). The length of the CDR3 is 12 residues. This chain's CDR3 is CAWSSDSTEAFF. The DNA for the CDR3 is TGTGCCTGGAGTTCTGACAGCACTGAAGCTTTCTTT.

V and J are TRBV29-1 and TRBJ2-3; 11 bases match TRBD2. With 6 bases clipped from V and 0 bases from J, the junction kept 5 bases outside the gene matches. Germline-derived CDR1 and CDR2 are SQVTM and ANQGSEA. This CDR3 has 15 residues. The CDR3 DNA reads TGCAGCGTCCAGACTAGCGGGGCCAGCACAGATACGCAGTATTTT. This translates into CSVQTSGASTDTQYF.

This clone appeared once. The gene calls are TRBV10-1 and TRBJ2-1; 8 bases are a match to TRBD2. V lost 1 base to trimming and J lost 0 bases; unmatched junction nucleotides: 2. The CDR3 runs 16 residues. The germline gives CDR1 WNHNN, CDR2 SYGVQD (reference sequence). CDR3 in DNA: TGCGCCAGCAGTGAGTTAGCGGGAAGCTCCTACAATGAGCAGTTCTTC. As protein: CASSELAGSSYNEQFF.

This clone was recorded a few times. The V gene is TRBV28, the J gene TRBJ2-3; 9 bases align to TRBD2. This CDR3 region has 15 residues. The trim removed 9 bases at V and 6 bases at J, leaving 13 bases unmatched. Germline V CDR1 and CDR2: MDHEN, SYDVKM. The CDR3 loop is CASGPGGSGRDTQYF. CDR3 bases: TGTGCCAGTGGACCTGGGGGGAGCGGGAGGGATACGCAGTATTTT.

The V and J genes are TRBV7-2 and TRBJ2-7; 9 positions agree with TRBD2. Per the germline V gene, CDR1 is SGHTA and CDR2 is FQGNSA. Germline trimming cut 7 bases from V and 0 bases from J; bases unmatched to any gene: 13. CDR3 size: 17 residues. The DNA for the CDR3 is TGTGCCAGCACCCCGGGACTAGCATCTAGAAACTCCTACGAGCAGTACTTC. Protein sequence: CASTPGLASRNSYEQYF.

The V call is TRBV7-8, the J call TRBJ2-7, with 7 bases that match TRBD2. Germline V gives CDR1 SGHVS, CDR2 FQNEAQ. Unmatched junction bases numbered 9, after V lost 1 base and J lost 0 bases. This CDR3 comprises 17 residues. The CDR3 here is CASSLVAGGEGSYEQYF. CDR3 DNA sequence: TGTGCCAGCAGCTTAGTAGCGGGCGGGGAAGGCTCCTACGAGCAGTACTTC.

V gene TRBV6-2 or TRBV6-3 combines with J gene TRBJ2-1; weak D call: TRBD1 (6 bases). CDR3 length equals 12 residues. Between the trimmed V and J ends, which lost 6 bases and 6 bases, there was a span of 9 bases. Germline V CDR1 and CDR2: MNHEY, SVGEGT. The CDR3 is CASSRGSNEQFF. The CDR3 DNA sequence: TGTGCCAGCAGCAGGGGCAGCAATGAGCAGTTCTTC.

This clone has a single count. The chain has TRBV5-1 and TRBJ2-2, with D perhaps TRBD2 (6 bases). In germline, CDR1 is SGHRS, CDR2 YFSETQ. The germline V and J ends were trimmed by 1 base and 8 bases, with 21 bases remaining between them. CDR3 length equals 17 residues. The CDR3 DNA reads TGCGCCAGCAGCTTGAGACGTAGCGGAGATAGAGCGGGGGAGCTGTTTTTT. Translation: CASSLRRSGDRAGELFF.

V is TRBV27 and J is TRBJ1-5; a weak D match, TRBD1 (5 bases). In germline, CDR1 is MNHEY, CDR2 SMNVEV (reference sequence). This CDR3 is built from 17 residues. The germline V and J ends were trimmed by 4 bases and 0 bases, with 16 bases remaining between them. CDR3 coding DNA: TGTGCCAGCAGTTCGAGGAATATACAGGATAGCAATCAGCCCCAGCATTTT. It is translated as CASSSRNIQDSNQPQHF.

The CDR3 loop reads CASSPVGGAGTEAFF. CDR3 bases: TGTGCCAGCTCACCCGTGGGAGGCGCGGGCACTGAAGCTTTCTTT. This chain links TRBV18 with TRBJ1-1; D uncertain. The CDR3 extends over 15 amino acids. V was cut by 3 bases and J by 4 bases, with 15 bases left in between. Germline values: CDR1 KGHSH, CDR2 LQKENI.

This chain links TRBV6-1 with TRBJ1-5, with D uncertain. V lost 1 base and J lost 0, with 7 bases in between. CDR1 and CDR2 from the germline V gene are MNHNS and SASEGT. CDR3 length: 15 amino acids. CDR3 nucleotide sequence: TGTGCCAGCAGTGAAGTACGGTATAGCAATCAGCCCCAGCATTTT. Translated, it gives CASSEVRYSNQPQHF.

The chain links TRBV12-3 or TRBV12-4 to TRBJ1-2; D is ambiguous. V was cut by 1 base and J by 4 bases, with 7 bases left in between. The CDR3 sequence is 13 residues long. CDR3 sequence (DNA): TGTGCCAGCAGTTTAGGGTTCGGCTATGGCTACACCTTC. This encodes CASSLGFGYGYTF.

The rearrangement joins TRBV18 to TRBJ2-2, with 8 bases identical to TRBD1. Germline CDR1 reads KGHSH; CDR2 reads LQKENI. Trimming cost V 2 bases and J 5 bases; bases outside gene matches: 4. The CDR3 runs 15 residues. The CDR3 nucleotides are TGTGCCAGCTCACCAGGACAGGGAGGAACCGGGGAGCTGTTTTTT. Translating it yields CASSPGQGGTGELFF.